This TCR beta chain is drawn from a study of cytomegalovirus exposure and HLA in healthy donors. Study findings and constraints: Highest at DRB1 and lowest at HLA-C, TCR association rates differed among HLA loci in a later analysis.

Germline assignment: CDR1 LNHDA and CDR2 SQIVND (reference sequence). This CDR3 region has 13 residues. Between the trimmed V and J ends, which lost 8 bases and 3 bases, there was a span of 11 bases. The PCR made use of 60 Vbeta and 13 Jbeta primers. The assay was immunoSEQ multiplex PCR, and TCRdb's table has in-frame clones only and misses some. Altogether approximately 180,000 clones are present, nearly 80% being singletons, with the ten largest covering roughly 6%. As concerns this clone: Its antigen is not known.

The rearrangement joins TRBV19 to TRBJ1-5; a weak D match, TRBD1 (6 bases). Sequencing was performed on PBMCs. The receptor comes from a middle-aged man in good health and CMV-seropositive. The CDR3 reads CASRGQPNQPQHF. Here the CDR3 DNA reads TGTGCCAGTCGCGGACAGCCCAATCAGCCCCAGCATTTT.